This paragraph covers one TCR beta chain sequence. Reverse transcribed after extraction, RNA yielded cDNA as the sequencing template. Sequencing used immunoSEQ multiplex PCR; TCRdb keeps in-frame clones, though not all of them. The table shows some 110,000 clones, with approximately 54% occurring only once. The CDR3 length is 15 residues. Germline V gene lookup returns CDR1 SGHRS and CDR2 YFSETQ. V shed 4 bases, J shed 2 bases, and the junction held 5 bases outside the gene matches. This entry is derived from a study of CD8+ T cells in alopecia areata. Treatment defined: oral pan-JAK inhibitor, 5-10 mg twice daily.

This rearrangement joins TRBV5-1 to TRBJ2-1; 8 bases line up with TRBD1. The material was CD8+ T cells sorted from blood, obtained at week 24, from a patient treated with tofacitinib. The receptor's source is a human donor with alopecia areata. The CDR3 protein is CASSLRDRTYNEQFF. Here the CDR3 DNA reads TGCGCCAGCAGCCTCCGGGACAGGACCTACAATGAGCAGTTCTTC.